This entry lists 29 T cell receptor beta chains sequenced from one sample in a study of cytomegalovirus exposure and HLA in healthy donors. The study ran its PCR with 60 Vbeta and 13 Jbeta primers. Measured with immunoSEQ multiplex PCR; TCRdb has only the in-frame clones, and not every one. The sample has over 100,000 clones; 70% to 90% are singletons. The sample was PBMCs. These receptors all stem from a man in his forties in good health and CMV-seronegative.

This clone was seen only a few times. This sequence joins TRBV4-3 and TRBJ2-3; 7 nucleotides align to TRBD2. Germline trimming cut 5 bases from V and 2 bases from J; bases unmatched to any gene: 10. The germline gives CDR1 LGHNA, CDR2 YSLEER. The CDR3 contains 16 residues. This CDR3 reads CASSTTTSLFTDTQYF. CDR3 bases: TGCGCCAGCAGCACCACGACTAGCCTCTTCACAGATACGCAGTATTTT.

The chain combines TRBV13 with TRBJ2-7, with 8 bases that match TRBD1. Trimming cost V 2 bases and J 7 bases; bases outside gene matches: 4. The CDR3 consists of 13 residues. Germline V gene data show CDR1 as PRHDT and CDR2 as FYEKMQ (reference sequence). The CDR3 loop reads CASSLQGAGEQYF. The CDR3 region has the DNA TGTGCCAGCAGCTTACAGGGGGCGGGGGAGCAGTACTTC.

CDR3 DNA sequence: TGTGCCATCAAAAGAGGGGGGGAGTCCACAGATACGCAGTATTTT. This codes for CAIKRGGESTDTQYF. The chain carries TRBV10-3 and TRBJ2-3; D perhaps matches TRBD2 (7 bases). CDR3 length: 15 amino acids. In germline, CDR1 is ENHRY, CDR2 SYGVKD. Trimming took 7 bases from V and 2 from J, leaving 16 bases between them.

The chain joins TRBV7-3 to TRBJ2-5, with 13 bases aligning to TRBD2. This CDR3 is 18 amino acids long. Germline V lookup: CDR1 SGHTA, CDR2 FQGTGA. V gave up 3 bases and J gave up 2 bases; unmatched junction bases: 9. The DNA for the CDR3 is TGTGCCAGCAGCTTGGGACTAGCGGGAACCCCTTTTCAAGAGACCCAGTACTTC. This encodes CASSLGLAGTPFQETQYF.

This clone was seen a few times. The chain links TRBV18 to TRBJ2-5, with 10 bases identical to TRBD2. The CDR3 is 15 amino acids. J was trimmed by 5 bases and V by 3 bases; bases with no gene match: 6. The germline V gene has CDR1 KGHSH and CDR2 LQKENI. CDR3 loop: CASSPASGGAETQYF. The DNA of the CDR3 is TGTGCCAGCTCACCGGCGAGCGGGGGGGCGGAGACCCAGTACTTC.

A single count supports this clone. The chain combines TRBV18 with TRBJ2-1, with 7 nucleotides matching TRBD2. The germline CDR1 and CDR2 sequences are KGHSH and LQKENI. This CDR3 is built from 14 residues. After removal of 3 bases from V and 8 bases from J, the junction contained 7 bases not matched to a gene. Here the CDR3 reads CASSPSGGADEQFF. The CDR3 bases are TGTGCCAGCTCACCTTCGGGAGGAGCGGATGAGCAGTTCTTC.

V is TRBV29-1 and J is TRBJ2-5; TRBD1 might be the D (6 bases). This CDR3 has 13 amino acids. Between the trimmed V and J ends, which lost 2 bases and 5 bases, there was a span of 12 bases. Germline-derived CDR1 and CDR2 are SQVTM and ANQGSEA. The CDR3 region has the DNA TGCAGCGTTGAAACAGGGAGAAAGGAGACCCAGTACTTC. This translates into CSVETGRKETQYF.

The chain recombines TRBV28 with TRBJ2-7; D unclear. Deletions cut 4 bases from V and 5 bases from J, with 15 bases between. This CDR3 spans 14 amino acids. CDR1 is MDHEN, CDR2 SYDVKM, per germline. The CDR3 spells CASSSRPTNHEQYF. CDR3 in DNA: TGTGCCAGCAGTTCGAGGCCTACCAACCACGAGCAGTACTTC.

V and J are TRBV10-2 and TRBJ1-2, with D perhaps matching TRBD1 (5 bases). The germline V gene has CDR1 WSHSY and CDR2 SAAADI. The CDR3 contains 14 residues. Trimming cost V 5 bases and J 8 bases, with 18 bases left between them. CDR3 coding DNA: TGCGCCAGCAGTCCACGGAGGGACCACGACGGCTACACCTTC. Protein sequence: CASSPRRDHDGYTF.

CDR3 sequence: CASRGGETQYF. The CDR3 nucleotides read TGTGCCAGCAGAGGGGGAGAGACCCAGTACTTC. The chain links TRBV2 to TRBJ2-5, with D maybe TRBD1 (6 bases). CDR3 size: 11 residues. Germline V gene data show CDR1 as SNHLY and CDR2 as FYNNEI. Trimming pared 6 bases from V and 4 bases from J, leaving 6 bases between.

The gene calls are TRBV27 and TRBJ2-1; 9 bases line up with TRBD2. The CDR3 is made up of 15 amino acids. Germline V CDR1 and CDR2: MNHEY, SMNVEV (reference sequence). The trim removed 2 bases at V and 5 bases at J, leaving 4 bases unmatched. The chain's CDR3 is CASSLILAGNNEQFF. CDR3 DNA sequence: TGTGCCAGCAGTTTAATACTAGCGGGTAACAATGAGCAGTTCTTC.

V usage is TRBV19 and J usage is TRBJ1-1; 9 bases are shared with TRBD1. The germline V gene encodes CDR1 LNHDA and CDR2 SQIVND (reference sequence). Losses at the gene ends were 4 bases for V and 5 bases for J; bases not matched to a gene: 8. The CDR3 is 15 residues long. The CDR3: CASSNHRGRVTEAFF. The CDR3 DNA reads as TGTGCCAGTAGTAACCACAGGGGGCGAGTAACTGAAGCTTTCTTT.

V usage is TRBV6-1 and J usage is TRBJ2-7, with TRBD2 identical over 8 bases. CDR3 size: 12 residues. J was trimmed by 3 bases and V by 10 bases; bases with no gene match: 5. Germline CDR1 reads MNHNS; CDR2 reads SASEGT. The CDR3 loop reads CATGRAFYEQYF. The CDR3 DNA reads as TGTGCCACCGGGAGGGCCTTCTACGAGCAGTACTTC.

This chain connects TRBV6-5 to TRBJ1-5; 7 nucleotides line up with TRBD1. Looked up from germline, CDR1 is MNHEY and CDR2 is SVGAGI. V trimming: 5 bases; J trimming: 3 bases; junction bases outside the gene matches: 1. The CDR3 is 13 amino acids. CDR3 in DNA: TGTGCCAGCAGTGACAGGGACAATCAGCCCCAGCATTTT. Translated, it gives CASSDRDNQPQHF.

The gene calls are TRBV6-5 and TRBJ2-1; 13 bases map to TRBD2. The CDR3 runs to 14 residues. Trimming at V came to 6 bases and at J to 9 bases, leaving 5 bases not matched to a gene. CDR1 is MNHEY, CDR2 SVGAGI, per germline. The CDR3: CASRQGLAGSEQFF. The CDR3 nucleotides read TGTGCCAGCAGACAGGGACTAGCGGGGTCTGAGCAGTTCTTC.

J is TRBJ2-7 and V is TRBV5-1; D is perhaps TRBD2 (6 bases). Trimming took off 0 bases at V and 3 bases at J, with 16 bases between the two ends. CDR3 length equals 16 residues. Germline V gene sequence: CDR1 SGHRS, CDR2 YFSETQ. The CDR3 region has the DNA TGCGCCAGCAGCTTGGCCGAAGGGCTAGCGATCTACGAGCAGTACTTC. It encodes CASSLAEGLAIYEQYF.

This clone has a handful of counts. The rearrangement links TRBV5-1 to TRBJ2-1; 10 bases match TRBD2. The CDR3 runs 15 residues. The J segment lost 10 bases and the V segment lost 1 base, leaving 8 bases of the junction unmatched. Germline V gives CDR1 SGHRS, CDR2 YFSETQ. DNA for the CDR3: TGCGCCAGCAGCTTGAGTCTAGCGGGAGCGCGGGAGCAGTTCTTC. Translating it yields CASSLSLAGAREQFF.

The chain couples TRBV7-2 to TRBJ2-5; TRBD2 matches 9 bases. Per germline, CDR1 SGHTA and CDR2 FQGNSA. This CDR3 spans 15 amino acids. The ends lost 5 bases at V and 2 bases at J; junction bases unmatched: 6. The CDR3 coding sequence is TGTGCCAGCAGCCTTCTAGCGGGGCCTCAAGAGACCCAGTACTTC. This gives the protein CASSLLAGPQETQYF.

J is TRBJ1-6 and V is TRBV7-9; possibly TRBD1 for D (5 bases). Trimming cost V 4 bases and J 11 bases, with 18 bases left between them. The germline V gene encodes CDR1 SEHNR and CDR2 FQNEAQ (reference sequence). The CDR3 loop spans 15 amino acids. CDR3 bases: TGTGCCAGCAGCTCGCTCGCTGGGGGGGAGACACCCCTCCACTTT. It yields the protein CASSSLAGGETPLHF. Full variable domain (outside the CDR3, taken from reference TRBV7-9 and TRBJ1-6): DTGVSQNPRHKITKRGQNVTFRCDPISEHNRLYWYRQTLGQGPEFLTYFQNEAQLEKSRLLSDRFSAERPKGSFSTLEIQRTEQGDSAMYLCASSSLAGGETPLHFGNGTRLTVT.

The V call is TRBV5-1, the J call TRBJ2-3; 7 bases are shared with TRBD1. CDR1 SGHRS and CDR2 YFSETQ come from the germline V gene. Trimming at V came to 5 bases and at J to 4 bases, leaving 10 bases not matched to a gene. This CDR3 has 15 amino acids. The CDR3 sequence: CASRPGQTLPDTQYF. The DNA of the CDR3 is TGCGCCAGCAGGCCGGGACAGACTCTCCCAGATACGCAGTATTTT.

The rearrangement links TRBV5-4 to TRBJ2-1; 9 bases agree with TRBD1. With 4 bases clipped from V and 9 bases from J, the junction kept 8 bases outside the gene matches. This CDR3 contains 14 residues. Germline CDR1 reads SGHNT; CDR2 reads YYREEE (reference sequence). The CDR3: CASSREGQGIEQFF. For the CDR3, the DNA is TGTGCCAGCAGCAGGGAGGGACAGGGCATTGAGCAGTTCTTC.

This sequence joins TRBV28 and TRBJ2-1, with D perhaps TRBD1 (6 bases). Germline V CDR1 and CDR2: MDHEN, SYDVKM. The CDR3 contains 13 residues. CDR3 DNA sequence: TGTGCGGTAAGGCAGGGGTGGTACAATGAGCAGTTCTTC. Residues: CAVRQGWYNEQFF. Drawing the rest from reference TRBV28 and TRBJ2-1, the complete variable domain is DVKVTQSSRYLVKRTGEKVFLECVQDMDHENMFWYRQDPGLGLRLIYFSYDVKMKEKGDIPEGYSVSREKKERFSLILESASTNQTSMYLCAVRQGWYNEQFFGPGTRLTVL.

The V and J genes are TRBV29-1 and TRBJ2-1; 9 bases line up with TRBD2. Germline values: CDR1 SQVTM, CDR2 ANQGSEA. The CDR3 totals 17 residues. The junction had 15 bases not matched to a gene; V was cut back by 3 bases and J by 6 bases. The CDR3 nucleotides read TGCAGCGTTGATTTATTAGCGGTCGTAGCGGGAGTCAATGAGCAGTTCTTC. Its translation is CSVDLLAVVAGVNEQFF.

This rearrangement joins TRBV2 to TRBJ2-1; possible D gene TRBD2, 6 bases. V gave up 4 bases and J gave up 1 base, with 14 bases separating them. This CDR3 comprises 16 residues. CDR1 is SNHLY, CDR2 FYNNEI, per germline. In DNA form, the CDR3 reads TGTGCCAGCAGTGGGGTGGAGCGGGTTTCCTACAATGAGCAGTTCTTC. Its translation: CASSGVERVSYNEQFF.

The chain recombines TRBV18 with TRBJ2-1; D might be TRBD2 (6 bases). The CDR3 is 12 amino acids. CDR1 is KGHSH, CDR2 LQKENI, per germline. Trimming cost V 0 bases and J 12 bases, with 9 bases left between them. The DNA for the CDR3 is TGTGCCAGCTCACCACCGGTGGGAGGGCAGTTCTTC. It codes for CASSPPVGGQFF. Complete variable domain (other parts from reference TRBV18 and TRBJ2-1): NAGVMQNPRHLVRRRGQEARLRCSPMKGHSHVYWYRQLPEEGLKFMVYLQKENIIDESGMPKERFSAEFPKEGPSILRIQQVVRGDSAAYFCASSPPVGGQFFGPGTRLTVL.

The chain is built from TRBV6-6 and TRBJ1-1; the match to TRBD1 covers 7 bases. Germline values: CDR1 MNHNY, CDR2 SVGAGI (reference sequence). This CDR3 spans 14 amino acids. Unmatched junction bases numbered 8, after V lost 5 bases and J lost 5 bases. CDR3 DNA: TGTGCCAGCAGTATACGGACAGGAGAGACTGAAGCTTTCTTT. Translation gives CASSIRTGETEAFF.

V is TRBV5-1 and J is TRBJ2-5; the match to TRBD2 covers 15 bases. V was pared by 2 bases and J by 5 bases, with 10 bases of the junction left unmatched. CDR1 and CDR2 from the germline V gene are SGHRS and YFSETQ. The CDR3 is 18 residues long. The CDR3 DNA reads TGCGCCAGCAGCTTAGGACTAGCGGGAGGGCCGAGAAGTGAGACCCAGTACTTC. The encoded protein is CASSLGLAGGPRSETQYF.

In this sample, this clone turned up a few times. The V call is TRBV7-3, the J call TRBJ1-2; 11 bases agree with TRBD1. The CDR3 totals 16 residues. Per the germline V gene, CDR1 is SGHTA and CDR2 is FQGTGA. V dropped 5 bases and J dropped 6; count of bases not matched to a gene: 11. CDR3 in DNA: TGTGCCAGCAGCGAGTCAGCCGGGACAGGGGGTGATGGCTACACCTTC. It is translated as CASSESAGTGGDGYTF.

The chain is built from TRBV7-3 and TRBJ2-5; a possible D gene is TRBD2 (5 bases). The tail of the sequence fits TRBJ2-7 better, so the J call may be wrong. The CDR3 extends over 14 amino acids. CDR1 is SGHTA and CDR2 is FQGTGA in the germline V gene. The CDR3 region is CASSLRGPGYEQYF. The CDR3 DNA reads TGTGCCAGCAGCTTAAGAGGACCGGGGTACGAGCAGTACTTC.